This T cell receptor (beta chain) was recorded in a study of blood T cell repertoires in COVID-19. Study summary: Sites across the United States, Italy and Spain contributed samples from acute and convalescent COVID-19. In each case, the material was cDNA or gDNA derived from T cells, B-cell-depleted T cells, or PBMCs.

Either two negative PCRs, clearance, or symptom resolution qualified Cohort 3 donors as recovered. CDR3 length: 15 amino acids. The germline V gene has CDR1 LNHDA and CDR2 SQIVND (reference sequence). Trimming stripped 8 bases from V and 2 bases from J, with 19 bases between. Per the original data handling: Estimation of nucleated cell counts was performed using reference gene primer amplification. Sequenced by immunoSEQ multiplex PCR; TCRdb stores in-frame clones only, minus some. V and J calls and clone size are given by that table; D and trimming were obtained from the DNA. This table holds about 320,000 clones, around nine tenths found once.

This sequence joins TRBV19 and TRBJ2-7, with TRBD2 as a possible D gene (7 bases). Input material: PBMCs or T cells enriched from blood (not recorded which). This clonotype was obtained from a woman aged 25-40 years who had recovered from COVID-19. The CDR3 region is CASGNRGATPYEQYF. As DNA, the CDR3 is TGTGCCAGTGGGAACCGGGGGGCCACCCCCTACGAGCAGTACTTC.